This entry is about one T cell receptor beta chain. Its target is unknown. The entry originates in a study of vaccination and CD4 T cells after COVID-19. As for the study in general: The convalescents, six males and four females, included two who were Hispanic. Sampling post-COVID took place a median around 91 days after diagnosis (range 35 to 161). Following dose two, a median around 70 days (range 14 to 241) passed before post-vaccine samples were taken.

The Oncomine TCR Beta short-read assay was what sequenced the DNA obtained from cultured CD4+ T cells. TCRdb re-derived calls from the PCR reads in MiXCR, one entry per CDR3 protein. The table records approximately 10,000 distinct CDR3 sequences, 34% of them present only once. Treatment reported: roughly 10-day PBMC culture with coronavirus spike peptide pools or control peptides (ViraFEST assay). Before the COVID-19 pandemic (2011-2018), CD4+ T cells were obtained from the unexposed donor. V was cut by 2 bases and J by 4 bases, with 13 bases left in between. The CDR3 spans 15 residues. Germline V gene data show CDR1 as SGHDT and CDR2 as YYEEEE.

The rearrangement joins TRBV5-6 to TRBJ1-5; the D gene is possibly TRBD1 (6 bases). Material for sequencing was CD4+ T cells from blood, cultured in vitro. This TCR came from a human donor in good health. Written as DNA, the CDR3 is TGTGCCAGCAGCTTAGATCAGGGGCGGAATCAGCCCCAGCATTTT. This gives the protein CASSLDQGRNQPQHF. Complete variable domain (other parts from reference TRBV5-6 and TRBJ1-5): DAGVTQSPTHLIKTRGQQVTLRCSPKSGHDTVSWYQQALGQGPQFIFQYYEEEERQRGNFPDRFSGHQFPNYSSELNVNALLLGDSALYLCASSLDQGRNQPQHFGDGTRLSIL.